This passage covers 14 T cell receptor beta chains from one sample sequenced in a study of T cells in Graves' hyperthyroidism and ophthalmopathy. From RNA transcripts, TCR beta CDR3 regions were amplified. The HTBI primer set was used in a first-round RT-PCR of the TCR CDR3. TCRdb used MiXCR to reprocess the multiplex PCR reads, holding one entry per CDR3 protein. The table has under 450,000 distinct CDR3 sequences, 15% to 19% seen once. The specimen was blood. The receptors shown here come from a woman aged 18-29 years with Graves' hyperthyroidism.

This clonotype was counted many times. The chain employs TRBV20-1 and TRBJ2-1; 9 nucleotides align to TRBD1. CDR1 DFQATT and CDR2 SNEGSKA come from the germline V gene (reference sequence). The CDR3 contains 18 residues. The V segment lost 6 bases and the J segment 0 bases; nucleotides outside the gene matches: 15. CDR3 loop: CSAATPRDRALSYNEQFF. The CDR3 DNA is TGCAGTGCGGCAACCCCCCGGGACAGGGCCCTCTCCTACAATGAGCAGTTCTTC.

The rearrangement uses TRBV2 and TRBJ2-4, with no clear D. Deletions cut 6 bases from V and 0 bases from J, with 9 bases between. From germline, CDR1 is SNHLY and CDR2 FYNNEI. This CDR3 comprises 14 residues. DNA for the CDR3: TGTGCCAGCAGAGAGGTCCTAGCCAAAAACATTCAGTACTTC. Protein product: CASREVLAKNIQYF.

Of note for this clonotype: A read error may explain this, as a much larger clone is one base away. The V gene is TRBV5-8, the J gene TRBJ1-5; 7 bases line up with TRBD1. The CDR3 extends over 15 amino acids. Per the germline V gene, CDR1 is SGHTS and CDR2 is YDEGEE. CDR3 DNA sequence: TGTGCCAGCAGCACTGGACAGGATAGCTATCAGCCCCAGCATTTT. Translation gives CASSTGQDSYQPQHF.

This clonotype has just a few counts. The DNA of the CDR3 is TGTGCCAGCAGTCCGGTCAGGGGGAGCTCCTACGAGCAGTACTTC. Amino acid sequence: CASSPVRGSSYEQYF. J is TRBJ2-7 and V is TRBV27; 7 bases align to TRBD1. The CDR3 is made up of 15 amino acids. V lost 5 bases to trimming and J lost 0 bases; unmatched junction nucleotides: 7. Germline CDR1 is MNHEY and CDR2 is SMNVEV (reference sequence).

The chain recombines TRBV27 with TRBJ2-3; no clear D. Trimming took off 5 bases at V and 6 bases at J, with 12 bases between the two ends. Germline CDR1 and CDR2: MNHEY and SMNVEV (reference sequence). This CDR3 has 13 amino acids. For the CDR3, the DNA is TGTGCCAGCAGTGCTGGGTCACCGGATACGCAGTATTTT. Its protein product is CASSAGSPDTQYF.

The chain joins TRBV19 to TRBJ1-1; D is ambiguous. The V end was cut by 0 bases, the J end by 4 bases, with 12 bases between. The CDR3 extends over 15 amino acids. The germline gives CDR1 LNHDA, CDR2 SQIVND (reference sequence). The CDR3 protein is CASSIDGSASTEAFF. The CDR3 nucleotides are TGTGCCAGTAGTATAGATGGAAGCGCAAGCACTGAAGCTTTCTTT.

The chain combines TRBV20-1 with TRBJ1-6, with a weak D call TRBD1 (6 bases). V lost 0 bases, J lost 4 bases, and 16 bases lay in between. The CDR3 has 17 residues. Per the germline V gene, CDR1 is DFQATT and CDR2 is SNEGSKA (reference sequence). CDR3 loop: CSARDRSKGHYNSPLHF. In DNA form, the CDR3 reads TGCAGTGCTAGAGATAGAAGTAAGGGACATTATAATTCACCCCTCCACTTT.

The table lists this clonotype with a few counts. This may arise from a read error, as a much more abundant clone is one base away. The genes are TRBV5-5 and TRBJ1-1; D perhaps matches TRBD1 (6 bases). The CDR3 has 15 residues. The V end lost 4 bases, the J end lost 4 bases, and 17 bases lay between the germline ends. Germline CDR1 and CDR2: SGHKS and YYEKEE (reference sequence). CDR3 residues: CASSVLGRGSTEAFF. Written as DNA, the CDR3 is TGTGCCAGCAGCGTACTGGGAAGGGGGAGCACTGAAGCTTTCTTT.

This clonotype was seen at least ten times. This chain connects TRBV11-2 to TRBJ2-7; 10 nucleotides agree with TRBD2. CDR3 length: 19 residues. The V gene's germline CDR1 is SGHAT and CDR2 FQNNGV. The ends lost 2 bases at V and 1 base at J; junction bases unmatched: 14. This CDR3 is CASSLLRLAGIGGSYEQYF. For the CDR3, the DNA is TGTGCCAGCAGCTTACTGAGACTAGCGGGCATTGGTGGATCCTACGAGCAGTACTTC. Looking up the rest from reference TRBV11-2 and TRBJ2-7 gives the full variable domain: EAGVAQSPRYKIIEKRQSVAFWCNPISGHATLYWYQQILGQGPKLLIQFQNNGVVDDSQLPKDRFSAERLKGVDSTLKIQPAKLEDSAVYLCASSLLRLAGIGGSYEQYFGPGTRLTVT.

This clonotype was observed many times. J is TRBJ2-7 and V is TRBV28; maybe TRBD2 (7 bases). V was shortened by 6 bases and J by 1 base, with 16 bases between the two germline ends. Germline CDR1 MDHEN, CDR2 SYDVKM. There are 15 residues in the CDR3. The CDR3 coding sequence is TGTGCCAGCAGCCGGGACGCGGGGGCTTCCTACGAGCAGTACTTC. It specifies CASSRDAGASYEQYF.

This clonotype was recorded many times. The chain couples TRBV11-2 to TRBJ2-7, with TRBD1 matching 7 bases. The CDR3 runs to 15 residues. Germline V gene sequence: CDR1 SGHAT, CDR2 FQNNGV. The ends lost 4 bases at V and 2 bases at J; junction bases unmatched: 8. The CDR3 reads CASSSLKGAPYEQYF. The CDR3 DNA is TGTGCCAGCAGCTCTTTAAAGGGGGCCCCCTACGAGCAGTACTTC.

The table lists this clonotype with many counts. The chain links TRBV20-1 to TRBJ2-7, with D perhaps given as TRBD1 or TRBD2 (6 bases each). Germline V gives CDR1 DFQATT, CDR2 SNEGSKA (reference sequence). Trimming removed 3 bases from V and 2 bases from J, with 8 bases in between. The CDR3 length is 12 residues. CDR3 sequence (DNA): TGCAGTGCTAGCCGGGGGCCCTACGAGCAGTACTTC. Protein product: CSASRGPYEQYF.

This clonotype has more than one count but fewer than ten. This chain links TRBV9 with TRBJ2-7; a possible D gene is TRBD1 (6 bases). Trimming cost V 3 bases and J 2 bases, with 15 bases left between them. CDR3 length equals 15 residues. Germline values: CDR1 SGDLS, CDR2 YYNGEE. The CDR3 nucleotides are TGTGCCAGCAGCGCCCTACAGGGAGCCCCCTACGAGCAGTACTTC. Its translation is CASSALQGAPYEQYF.

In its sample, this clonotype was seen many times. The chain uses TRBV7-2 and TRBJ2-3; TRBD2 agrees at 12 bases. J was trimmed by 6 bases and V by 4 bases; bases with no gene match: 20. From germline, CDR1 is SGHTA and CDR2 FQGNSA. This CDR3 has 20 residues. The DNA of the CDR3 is TGTGCCAGCAGCTCAAACCCACACCCTAGCGGGGGGGTAGGTGGCGATACGCAGTATTTT. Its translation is CASSSNPHPSGGVGGDTQYF.